This TCR beta chain was sequenced during a study of T cells in Graves' hyperthyroidism and ophthalmopathy. There were TCR beta CDR3 regions amplified from RNA transcripts. TCR CDR3 regions were first amplified by RT-PCR with HTBI primers. TCRdb re-derived calls from the multiplex PCR reads in MiXCR, one entry per CDR3 protein. This table holds some 460,000 distinct CDR3 sequences, about 15% found once. This clonotype was recorded at least ten times. V lost 6 bases, J lost 2 bases, and 7 bases stayed unmatched. The CDR3 loop spans 15 amino acids. The clonotype comes from a young woman with Graves' hyperthyroidism. The sequenced sample was blood. This chain links TRBV12-3 or TRBV12-4 with TRBJ2-3; 8 bases are shared with TRBD1. CDR3 in DNA: TGTGCCAGCAGCCGGGGACAGGTCAACACAGATACGCAGTATTTT. As protein: CASSRGQVNTDTQYF.